This T cell receptor beta chain comes out of a study of T-cell memory formation after mild COVID-19. The germline CDR1 and CDR2 sequences are DFQATT and SNEGSKA (reference sequence). Trimming shortened V by 6 bases and J by 0 bases, and 17 bases separated the two germline ends. The CDR3 has 15 residues. TCRdb analysed the 5' RACE reads with MiXCR anew, one entry per CDR3 protein. The sample holds about 470,000 distinct CDR3 sequences; roughly 25% are singletons and the top ten take about an eighth. This TCR was recovered from an adult woman who had mild COVID-19 (a few samples of this study predate the infection). Cell type and time point are not known. V is TRBV20-1 and J is TRBJ1-1; D gene ambiguous. The sample consisted of PBMCs or a T cell subset sorted from them (not recorded which). In nucleotides, the CDR3 is TGCAGTGCAACTCAGCGGTGGGGAGTGAACACTGAAGCTTTCTTT. It translates to CSATQRWGVNTEAFF.